The clone carrying this T cell receptor (beta chain) was counted once. This sample is part of a study of blood T cell repertoires in COVID-19. Overall study context: The United States, Italy and Spain were the sources of the acute and convalescent COVID-19 samples. PBMCs, B-cell-depleted T cells, or T cells were the source of the cDNA or gDNA that made up the material.

As handled by the study authors: Amplification from reference gene primers served as the basis for estimated nucleated cell counts. TCRdb keeps only in-frame clones here, not all; method: immunoSEQ multiplex PCR. V, J and clone size reflect that table, while D and trimming were determined from the DNA. The table has 100,000 to 140,000 clones, approximately 88% seen once. With 1 base clipped from V and 0 bases from J, the junction kept 11 bases outside the gene matches. There are 19 residues in the CDR3. In germline, CDR1 is SGHRS, CDR2 YFSETQ. What was sequenced was peripheral blood. This chain joins TRBV5-1 and TRBJ2-1; 9 bases fit TRBD2. The clonotype was recovered from a human donor in a cohort sampled during active COVID-19. The CDR3 reads CASSLPAGGPDPSYNEQFF. CDR3 sequence (DNA): TGCGCCAGCAGCTTGCCGGCGGGAGGGCCGGATCCCTCCTACAATGAGCAGTTCTTC.